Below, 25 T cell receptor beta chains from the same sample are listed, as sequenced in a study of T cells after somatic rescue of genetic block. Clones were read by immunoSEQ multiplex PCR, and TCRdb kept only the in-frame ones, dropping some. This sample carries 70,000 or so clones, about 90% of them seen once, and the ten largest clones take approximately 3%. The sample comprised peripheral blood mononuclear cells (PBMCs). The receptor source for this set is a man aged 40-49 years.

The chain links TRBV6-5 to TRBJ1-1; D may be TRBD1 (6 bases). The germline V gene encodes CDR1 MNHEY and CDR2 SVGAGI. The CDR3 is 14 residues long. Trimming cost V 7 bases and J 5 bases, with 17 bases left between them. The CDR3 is CASTKGVLGTEAFF. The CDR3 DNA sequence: TGTGCCAGCACTAAGGGGGTGCTGGGGACTGAAGCTTTCTTT.

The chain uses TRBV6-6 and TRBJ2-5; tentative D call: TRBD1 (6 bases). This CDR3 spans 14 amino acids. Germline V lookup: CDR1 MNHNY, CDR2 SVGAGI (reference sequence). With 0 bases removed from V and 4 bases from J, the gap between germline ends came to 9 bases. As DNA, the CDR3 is TGTGCCAGCAGTTACTCGAGAGGGGGAGAGACCCAGTACTTC. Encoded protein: CASSYSRGGETQYF.

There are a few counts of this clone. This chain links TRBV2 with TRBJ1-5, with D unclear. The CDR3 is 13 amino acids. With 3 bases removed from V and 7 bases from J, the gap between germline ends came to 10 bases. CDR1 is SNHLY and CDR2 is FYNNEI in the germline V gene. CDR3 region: CASSETAAQPQHF. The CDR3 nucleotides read TGTGCCAGCAGTGAGACGGCGGCCCAGCCCCAGCATTTT.

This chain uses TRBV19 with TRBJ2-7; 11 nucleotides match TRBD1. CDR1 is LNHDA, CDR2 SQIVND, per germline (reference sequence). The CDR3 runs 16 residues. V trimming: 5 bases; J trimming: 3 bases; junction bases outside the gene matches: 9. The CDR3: CASSPRRTGGRYEQYF. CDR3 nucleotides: TGTGCCAGTAGTCCCCGCCGGACAGGGGGCCGCTACGAGCAGTACTTC.

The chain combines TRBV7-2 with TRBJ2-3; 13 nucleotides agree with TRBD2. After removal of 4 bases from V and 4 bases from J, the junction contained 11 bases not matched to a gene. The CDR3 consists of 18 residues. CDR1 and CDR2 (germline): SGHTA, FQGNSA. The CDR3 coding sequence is TGTGCCAGCAGCTCCTACTTGGGACTAGCGGGATTCCCAGATACGCAGTATTTT. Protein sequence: CASSSYLGLAGFPDTQYF.

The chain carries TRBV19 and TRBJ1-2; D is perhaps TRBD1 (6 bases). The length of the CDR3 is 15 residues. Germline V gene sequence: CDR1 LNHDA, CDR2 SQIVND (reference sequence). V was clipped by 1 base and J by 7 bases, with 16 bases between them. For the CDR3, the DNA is TGTGCCAGTAGTATAGGGCTGCGACAGGAAGTTGGCTACACCTTC. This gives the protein CASSIGLRQEVGYTF.

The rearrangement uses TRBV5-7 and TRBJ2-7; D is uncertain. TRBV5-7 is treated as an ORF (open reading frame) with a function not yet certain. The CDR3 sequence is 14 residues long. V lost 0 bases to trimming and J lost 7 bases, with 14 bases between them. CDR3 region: CASSLGTEAEEQYF. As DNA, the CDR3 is TGTGCCAGCAGCTTGGGAACAGAGGCGGAGGAGCAGTACTTC.

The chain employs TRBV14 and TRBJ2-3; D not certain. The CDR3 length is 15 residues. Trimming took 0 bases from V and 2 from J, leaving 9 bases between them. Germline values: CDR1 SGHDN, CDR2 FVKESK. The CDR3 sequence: CASSQDSGPTDTQYF. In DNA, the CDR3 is TGTGCCAGCAGCCAAGATTCCGGGCCCACAGATACGCAGTATTTT.

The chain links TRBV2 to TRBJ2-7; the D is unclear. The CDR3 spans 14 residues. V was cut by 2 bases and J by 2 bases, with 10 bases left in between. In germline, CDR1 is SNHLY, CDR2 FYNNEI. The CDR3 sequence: CASSEPVGPYEQYF. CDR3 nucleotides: TGTGCCAGCAGTGAACCGGTGGGTCCCTACGAGCAGTACTTC.

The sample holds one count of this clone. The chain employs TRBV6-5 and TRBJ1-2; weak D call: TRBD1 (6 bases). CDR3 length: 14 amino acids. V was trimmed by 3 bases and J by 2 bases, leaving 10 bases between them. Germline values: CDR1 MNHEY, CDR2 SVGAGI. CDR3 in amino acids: CASSYSGVNYGYTF. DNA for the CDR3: TGTGCCAGCAGTTATTCAGGGGTGAACTATGGCTACACCTTC.

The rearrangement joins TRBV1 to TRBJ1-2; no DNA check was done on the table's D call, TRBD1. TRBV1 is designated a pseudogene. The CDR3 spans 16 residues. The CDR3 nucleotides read TGCACCAGCAGCCAAGAAGAAACAGGGGGTGACTATGGCTACACCTTC. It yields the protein CTSSQEETGGDYGYTF.

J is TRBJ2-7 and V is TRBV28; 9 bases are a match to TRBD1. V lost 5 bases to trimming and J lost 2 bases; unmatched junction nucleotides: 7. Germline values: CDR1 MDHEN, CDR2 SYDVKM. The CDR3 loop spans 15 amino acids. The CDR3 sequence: CASSTSDRGTYEQYF. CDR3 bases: TGTGCCAGCAGTACATCGGACAGGGGCACCTACGAGCAGTACTTC. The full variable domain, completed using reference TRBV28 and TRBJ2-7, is DVKVTQSSRYLVKRTGEKVFLECVQDMDHENMFWYRQDPGLGLRLIYFSYDVKMKEKGDIPEGYSVSREKKERFSLILESASTNQTSMYLCASSTSDRGTYEQYFGPGTRLTVT.

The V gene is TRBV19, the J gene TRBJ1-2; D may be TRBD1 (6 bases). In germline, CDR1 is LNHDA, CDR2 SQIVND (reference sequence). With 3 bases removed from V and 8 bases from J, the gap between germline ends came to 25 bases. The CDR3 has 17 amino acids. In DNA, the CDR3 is TGTGCCAGTAGTATGGGAGACCAGGGGTCCCATATATCCGGCTACACCTTC. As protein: CASSMGDQGSHISGYTF.

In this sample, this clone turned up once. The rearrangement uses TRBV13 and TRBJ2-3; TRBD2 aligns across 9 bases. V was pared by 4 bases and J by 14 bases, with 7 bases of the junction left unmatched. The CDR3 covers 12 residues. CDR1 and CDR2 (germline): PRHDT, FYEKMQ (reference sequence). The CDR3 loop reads CASSSEGTSTYF. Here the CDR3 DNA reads TGTGCCAGCAGCTCCGAAGGGACTAGCACGTATTTT. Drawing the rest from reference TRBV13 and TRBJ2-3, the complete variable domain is AAGVIQSPRHLIKEKRETATLKCYPIPRHDTVYWYQQGPGQDPQFLISFYEKMQSDKGSIPDRFSAQQFSDYHSELNMSSLELGDSALYFCASSSEGTSTYFGPGTRLTVL.

The CDR3 loop is CASSLGGPPDTQYF. CDR3 bases: TGCGCCAGCAGCTTGGGAGGGCCCCCAGATACGCAGTATTTT. V and J are TRBV5-1 and TRBJ2-3, with D maybe TRBD2 (5 bases). The V gene lost 0 bases and the J gene lost 4 bases, with 9 bases spanning the gap. The germline V gene has CDR1 SGHRS and CDR2 YFSETQ. CDR3 length: 14 amino acids.

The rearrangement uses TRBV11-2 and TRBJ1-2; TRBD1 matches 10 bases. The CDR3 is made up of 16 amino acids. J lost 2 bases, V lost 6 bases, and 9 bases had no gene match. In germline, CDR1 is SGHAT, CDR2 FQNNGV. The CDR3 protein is CASSRPGQGENYGYTF. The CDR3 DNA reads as TGTGCCAGCAGTCGCCCCGGACAGGGGGAGAACTATGGCTACACCTTC.

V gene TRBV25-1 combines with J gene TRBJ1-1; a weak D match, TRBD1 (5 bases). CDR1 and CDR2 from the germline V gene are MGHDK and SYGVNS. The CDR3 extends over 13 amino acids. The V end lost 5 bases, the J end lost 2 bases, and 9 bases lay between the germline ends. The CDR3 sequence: CASSLQGNTEAFF. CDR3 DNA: TGTGCCAGCAGTCTGCAGGGCAACACTGAAGCTTTCTTT.

The DNA of the CDR3 is TGTGCCAGCAGCGTAGAACAGCTTAACACAGATACGCAGTATTTT. It encodes CASSVEQLNTDTQYF. V gene TRBV9 combines with J gene TRBJ2-3; D unresolved. This CDR3 is 15 amino acids long. Germline CDR1 SGDLS, CDR2 YYNGEE. V was cut by 0 bases and J by 2 bases, with 10 bases left in between. Full variable domain (rest looked up from reference TRBV9 and TRBJ2-3): DSGVTQTPKHLITATGQRVTLRCSPRSGDLSVYWYQQSLDQGLQFLIQYYNGEERAKGNILERFSAQQFPDLHSELNLSSLELGDSALYFCASSVEQLNTDTQYFGPGTRLTVL.

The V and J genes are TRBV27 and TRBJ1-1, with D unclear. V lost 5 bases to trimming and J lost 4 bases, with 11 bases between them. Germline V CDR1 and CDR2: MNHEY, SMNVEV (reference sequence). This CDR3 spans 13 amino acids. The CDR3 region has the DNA TGTGCCAGCAGTCCGCGAGAGGGCACTGAAGCTTTCTTT. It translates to CASSPREGTEAFF.

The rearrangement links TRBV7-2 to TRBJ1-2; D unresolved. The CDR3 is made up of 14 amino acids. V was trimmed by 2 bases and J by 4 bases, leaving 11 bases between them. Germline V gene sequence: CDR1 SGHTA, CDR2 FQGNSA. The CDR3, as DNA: TGTGCCAGCAGCTTACTGGGGAAAGGCTATGGCTACACCTTC. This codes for CASSLLGKGYGYTF.

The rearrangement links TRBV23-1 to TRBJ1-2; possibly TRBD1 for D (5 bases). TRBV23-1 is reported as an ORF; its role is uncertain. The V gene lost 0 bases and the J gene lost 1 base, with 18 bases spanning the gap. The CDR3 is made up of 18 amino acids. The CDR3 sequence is CASSQSLPGRNINYGYTF. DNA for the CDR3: TGCGCCAGCAGTCAATCCCTCCCGGGACGGAATATTAACTATGGCTACACCTTC.

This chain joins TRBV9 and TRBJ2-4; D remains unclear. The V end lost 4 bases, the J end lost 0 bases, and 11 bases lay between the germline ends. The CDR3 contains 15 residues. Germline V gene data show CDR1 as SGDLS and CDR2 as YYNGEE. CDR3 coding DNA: TGTGCCAGCAGCAGGACGGATCTAGCCAAAAACATTCAGTACTTC. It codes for CASSRTDLAKNIQYF. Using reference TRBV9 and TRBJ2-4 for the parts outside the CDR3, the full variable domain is DSGVTQTPKHLITATGQRVTLRCSPRSGDLSVYWYQQSLDQGLQFLIQYYNGEERAKGNILERFSAQQFPDLHSELNLSSLELGDSALYFCASSRTDLAKNIQYFGAGTRLSVL.

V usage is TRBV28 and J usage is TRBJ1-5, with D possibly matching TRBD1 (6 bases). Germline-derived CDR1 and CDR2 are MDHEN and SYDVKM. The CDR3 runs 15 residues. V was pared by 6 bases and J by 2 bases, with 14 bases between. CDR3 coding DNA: TGTGCCAGCAGAGGACAGTTGTGGGGCAATCAGCCCCAGCATTTT. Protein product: CASRGQLWGNQPQHF.

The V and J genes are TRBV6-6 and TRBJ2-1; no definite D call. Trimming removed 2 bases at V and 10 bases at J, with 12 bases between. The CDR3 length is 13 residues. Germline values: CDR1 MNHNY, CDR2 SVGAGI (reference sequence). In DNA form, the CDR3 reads TGTGCCAGCAGTTACGCGATCCCTTGGGAGCAGTTCTTC. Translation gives CASSYAIPWEQFF.

Here the CDR3 DNA reads TGTGCCAGCAGCTTATACGCCCCTATTCTGGCCATGAACACTGAAGCTTTCTTT. Amino acids: CASSLYAPILAMNTEAFF. This chain links TRBV7-3 with TRBJ1-1; the D is unclear. The CDR3 consists of 18 residues. Trimming took 2 bases from V and 0 from J, leaving 19 bases between them. Germline values: CDR1 SGHTA, CDR2 FQGTGA.